Sequencing of this TCR beta chain was carried out in a study of naive and memory T cell subsets. An equimolar mix of two oligonucleotides served as the beta constant-region primer for TRBC1 and TRBC2. TCRdb reprocessed the UMI-ligation and nested PCR reads via MiXCR and lists one record per CDR3 protein. The sample contains approximately 82,000 distinct CDR3 sequences, 5.5% to 8.5% of which appear only once. This clonotype came up a few times. Antigen unknown. Overall study findings and caveats: Findings for naive and memory subsets could not be checked against ground truth.

V was trimmed by 5 bases and J by 3 bases, leaving 8 bases between them. The CDR3 runs to 12 residues. In germline, CDR1 is LGHDT, CDR2 YNNKEL (reference sequence). From the second PCR step, alpha and beta chains were amplified apart. The receptor comes from a human donor in good health. The genes are TRBV3-1 and TRBJ2-7; D unclear. What was sequenced was central memory CD4+ T cells from blood. The chain's CDR3 is CASSSLGYEQYF. The CDR3 bases are TGTGCCAGCAGCTCCCTCGGCTACGAGCAGTACTTC.